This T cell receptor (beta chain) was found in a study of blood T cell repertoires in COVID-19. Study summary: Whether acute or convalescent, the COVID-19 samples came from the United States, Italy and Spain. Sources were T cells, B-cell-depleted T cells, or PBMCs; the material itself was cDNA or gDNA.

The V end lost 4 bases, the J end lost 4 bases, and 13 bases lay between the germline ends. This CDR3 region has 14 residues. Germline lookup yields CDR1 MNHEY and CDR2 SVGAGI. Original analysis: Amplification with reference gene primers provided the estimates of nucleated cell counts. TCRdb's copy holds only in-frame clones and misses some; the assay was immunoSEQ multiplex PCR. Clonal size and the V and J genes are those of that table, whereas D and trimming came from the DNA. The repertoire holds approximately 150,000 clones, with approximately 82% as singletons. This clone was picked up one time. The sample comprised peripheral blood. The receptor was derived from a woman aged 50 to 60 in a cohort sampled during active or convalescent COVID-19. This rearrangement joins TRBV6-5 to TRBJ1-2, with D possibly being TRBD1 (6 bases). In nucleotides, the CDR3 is TGTGCCAGCAGTTGGGGGACACAAGCCTATGGCTACACCTTC. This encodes CASSWGTQAYGYTF.